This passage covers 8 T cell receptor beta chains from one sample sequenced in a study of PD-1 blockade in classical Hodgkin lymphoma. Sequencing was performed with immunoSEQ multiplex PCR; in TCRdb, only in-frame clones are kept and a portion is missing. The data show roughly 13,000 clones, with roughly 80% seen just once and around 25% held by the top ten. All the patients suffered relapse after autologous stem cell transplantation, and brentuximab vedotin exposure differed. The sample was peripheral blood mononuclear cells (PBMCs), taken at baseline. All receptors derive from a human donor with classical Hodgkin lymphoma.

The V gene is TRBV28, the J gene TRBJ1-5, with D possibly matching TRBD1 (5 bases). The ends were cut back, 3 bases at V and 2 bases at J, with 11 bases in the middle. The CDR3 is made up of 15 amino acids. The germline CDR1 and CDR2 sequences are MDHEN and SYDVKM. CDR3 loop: CASSLAREGNQPQHF. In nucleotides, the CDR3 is TGTGCCAGCAGTTTGGCCAGGGAGGGCAATCAGCCCCAGCATTTT.

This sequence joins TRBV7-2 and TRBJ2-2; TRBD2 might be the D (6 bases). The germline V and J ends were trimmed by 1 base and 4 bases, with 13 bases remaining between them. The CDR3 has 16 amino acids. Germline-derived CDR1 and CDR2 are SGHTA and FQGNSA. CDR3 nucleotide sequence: TGTGCCAGCAGCTTAGTGGGGGGAACCTCCACCGGGGAGCTGTTTTTT. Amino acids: CASSLVGGTSTGELFF.

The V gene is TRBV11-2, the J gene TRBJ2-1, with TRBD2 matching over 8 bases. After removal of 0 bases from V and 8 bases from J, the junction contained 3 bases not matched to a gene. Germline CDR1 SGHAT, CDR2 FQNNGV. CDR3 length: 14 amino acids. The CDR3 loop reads CASSLEREAYEQFF. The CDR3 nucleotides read TGTGCCAGCAGCTTAGAGCGGGAGGCATATGAGCAGTTCTTC.

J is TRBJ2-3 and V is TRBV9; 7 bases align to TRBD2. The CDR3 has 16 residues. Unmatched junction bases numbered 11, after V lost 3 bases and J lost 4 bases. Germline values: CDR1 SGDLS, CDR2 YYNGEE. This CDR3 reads CASSDNLREVADTQYF. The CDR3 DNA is TGTGCCAGCAGCGACAACCTCCGGGAGGTGGCAGATACGCAGTATTTT.

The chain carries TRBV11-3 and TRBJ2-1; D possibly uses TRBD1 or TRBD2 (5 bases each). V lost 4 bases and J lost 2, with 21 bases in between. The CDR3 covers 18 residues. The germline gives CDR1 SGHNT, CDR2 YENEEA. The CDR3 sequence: CASSSGTLSQDPYNEQFF. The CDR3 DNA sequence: TGTGCCAGCAGCTCCGGGACCCTAAGCCAAGACCCCTACAATGAGCAGTTCTTC.

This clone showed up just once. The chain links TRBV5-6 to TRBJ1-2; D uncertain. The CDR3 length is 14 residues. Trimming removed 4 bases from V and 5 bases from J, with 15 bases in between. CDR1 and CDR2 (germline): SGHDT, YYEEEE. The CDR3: CASSVGASSYGYTF. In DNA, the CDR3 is TGTGCCAGCAGCGTTGGCGCGAGCTCATATGGCTACACCTTC.

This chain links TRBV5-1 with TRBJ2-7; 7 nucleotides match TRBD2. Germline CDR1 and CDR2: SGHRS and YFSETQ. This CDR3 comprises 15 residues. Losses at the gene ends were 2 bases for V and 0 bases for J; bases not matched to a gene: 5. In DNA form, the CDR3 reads TGCGCCAGCAGCTTACATACGGGAGGCTCCTACGAGCAGTACTTC. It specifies CASSLHTGGSYEQYF.

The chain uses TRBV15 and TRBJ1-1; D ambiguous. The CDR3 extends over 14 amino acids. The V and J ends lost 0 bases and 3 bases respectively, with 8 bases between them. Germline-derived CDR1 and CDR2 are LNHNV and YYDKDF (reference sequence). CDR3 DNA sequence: TGTGCCACCAGCAGAGATTCTAGGGACACTGAAGCTTTCTTT. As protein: CATSRDSRDTEAFF.